Listed below are T cell receptor beta chains from one sample, sequenced in a study of T-cell memory formation after mild COVID-19. TCRdb fed the 5' RACE reads into MiXCR, producing one record per CDR3 protein. The profile covers around 200,000 distinct CDR3 sequences, with over 9% appearing a single time and 3.5% taken by the ten largest. The sequenced sample consisted of PBMCs or a T cell subset sorted from them (not recorded which). The receptors come from a man aged 18 to 29 who had mild COVID-19 (a few samples of this study predate the infection). Cell type and time point are not known. CDR3s include the opening cysteine and the closing phenylalanine or tryptophan. D genes are given only for firm matches. Only part of the rows carry a size: once, few, many, or a class if the clone is expanded.

v_call,j_call,d_call,clone_size,cdr3_aa,cdr3_nt
TRBV27,TRBJ2-7,TRBD1,.,CASSLLGTGSSYEQYF,TGTGCCAGCAGTTTATTGGGGACAGGGAGCTCCTACGAGCAGTACTTC
TRBV12-3/TRBV12-4,TRBJ2-1,.,many,CASSTRKFYNEQFF,TGTGCCAGCAGTACCCGCAAATTCTACAATGAGCAGTTCTTC
TRBV18,TRBJ2-1,TRBD1,.,CASCRGTGGSDEQFF,TGTGCCAGCTGCCGAGGGACAGGGGGCAGCGATGAGCAGTTCTTC
TRBV7-9,TRBJ2-5,.,.,CASSVPPGVETQYF,TGTGCCAGCAGCGTACCCCCCGGGGTGGAGACCCAGTACTTC
TRBV6-5,TRBJ2-3,TRBD2,.,CASSTASLAGVTDTQYF,TGTGCCAGCAGTACGGCCTCTCTAGCGGGGGTCACAGATACGCAGTATTTT
TRBV7-2,TRBJ2-5,.,few,CASRRTSPRTQYF,TGTGCCAGCAGACGGACGTCCCCCCGGACCCAGTACTTC
TRBV6-2/TRBV6-3,TRBJ2-7,TRBD1,.,CASTSGQGNIGEQYF,TGTGCCAGCACCTCAGGACAGGGGAATATCGGCGAGCAGTACTTC
TRBV4-2,TRBJ2-3,TRBD2,.,CASSQGTSGGEGDTQYF,TGTGCCAGCAGCCAAGGGACTAGCGGGGGGGAGGGAGATACGCAGTATTTT
TRBV7-2,TRBJ1-1,.,few,CASRSSGYTEAFF,TGTGCCAGCAGGTCCTCAGGGTACACTGAAGCTTTCTTT
TRBV5-4,TRBJ2-7,TRBD1,.,CASSLGQGRNEQYF,TGTGCCAGCAGCTTGGGACAGGGAAGAAACGAGCAGTACTTC
TRBV5-1,TRBJ2-1,TRBD2,few,CASSLTGGKNEQFF,TGCGCCAGCAGCTTGACGGGGGGTAAGAATGAGCAGTTCTTC
TRBV20-1,TRBJ2-5,.,.,CSARAPSAEETQYF,TGCAGTGCTAGGGCACCTAGCGCGGAAGAGACCCAGTACTTC
TRBV11-2,TRBJ1-2,TRBD1,few,CASSLGWTGGYYGYTF,TGTGCCAGCAGCTTGGGGTGGACAGGGGGCTACTATGGCTACACCTTC
TRBV5-6,TRBJ2-6,.,many,CASRRTGGANVLTF,TGTGCCAGCAGACGAACTGGTGGGGCCAACGTCCTGACTTTC
TRBV12-3/TRBV12-4,TRBJ1-5,.,.,CASSLGQSPDQPQHF,TGTGCCAGCAGTTTAGGGCAGTCCCCCGATCAGCCCCAGCATTTT
TRBV7-2,TRBJ2-3,.,many,CASSPDYLSTDTQYF,TGTGCCAGCAGCCCTGACTACCTTAGCACAGATACGCAGTATTTT
TRBV5-5,TRBJ2-2,TRBD1,.,CATAGQGATGELFF,TGTGCCACCGCGGGACAGGGGGCCACCGGGGAGCTGTTTTTT
TRBV3-1,TRBJ2-5,TRBD2,few,CASSRGRLAGQETQYF,TGTGCCAGCAGCCGAGGTCGACTAGCGGGCCAAGAGACCCAGTACTTC
TRBV10-3,TRBJ1-5,.,.,CAITGEENQPQHF,TGTGCCATCACCGGGGAGGAAAATCAGCCCCAGCATTTT
TRBV18,TRBJ2-3,.,.,CASSGDTQYF,TGTGCCAGCTCAGGAGATACGCAGTATTTT
TRBV12-3/TRBV12-4,TRBJ2-3,TRBD2,many,CASSLASGGAETQYF,TGTGCCAGCAGTTTAGCCAGCGGGGGGGCCGAAACGCAGTATTTT
TRBV7-2,TRBJ2-3,.,.,CASSLVFGQGEDTQYF,TGTGCCAGCAGCTTAGTGTTCGGTCAGGGTGAGGATACGCAGTATTTT
TRBV4-2,TRBJ2-6,TRBD2,medium-sized,CASSSSGGASGANVLTF,TGTGCCAGCAGCAGTAGCGGGGGGGCCTCTGGGGCCAACGTCCTGACTTTC
TRBV2,TRBJ1-4,.,few,CASGGRNEKLFF,TGTGCCAGCGGAGGACGTAATGAAAAACTGTTTTTT
TRBV5-1,TRBJ2-2,TRBD2,few,CASSLVGTSDTGELFF,TGCGCCAGCAGCTTGGTCGGGACTAGCGACACCGGGGAGCTGTTTTTT
TRBV7-2,TRBJ2-2,.,few,CASSFRWGELFF,TGTGCCAGCAGCTTCCGGTGGGGGGAGCTGTTTTTT
TRBV5-5,TRBJ2-3,.,many,CASSQDYSTDTQYF,TGTGCCAGCAGCCAAGACTATAGCACAGATACGCAGTATTTT
TRBV5-1,TRBJ1-3,.,few,CASSLSPQGSGNTIYF,TGCGCCAGCAGCTTGTCGCCACAGGGCTCTGGAAACACCATATATTTT
TRBV28,TRBJ1-2,.,many,CASLGSLNYGYTF,TGTGCCAGCCTCGGCAGCCTCAACTATGGCTACACCTTC
TRBV18,TRBJ2-5,.,few,CASSPSHRKETQYF,TGTGCCAGCTCACCGTCCCACCGAAAAGAGACCCAGTACTTC
TRBV12-3/TRBV12-4,TRBJ1-4,.,few,CASSPGKGQGNEKLFF,TGTGCCAGCAGCCCCGGGAAGGGGCAGGGGAATGAAAAACTGTTTTTT
TRBV5-1,TRBJ1-6,.,few,CASSLGPPDSPLHF,TGCGCCAGCAGCTTGGGCCCCCCCGATTCACCCCTCCACTTT
TRBV7-3,TRBJ2-1,.,.,CASSFGGGDEQFF,TGTGCCAGCAGCTTTGGTGGCGGGGATGAGCAGTTCTTC
TRBV20-1,TRBJ1-4,.,many,CSAEGLGEKLFF,TGCAGTGCAGAGGGACTGGGTGAAAAACTGTTTTTT